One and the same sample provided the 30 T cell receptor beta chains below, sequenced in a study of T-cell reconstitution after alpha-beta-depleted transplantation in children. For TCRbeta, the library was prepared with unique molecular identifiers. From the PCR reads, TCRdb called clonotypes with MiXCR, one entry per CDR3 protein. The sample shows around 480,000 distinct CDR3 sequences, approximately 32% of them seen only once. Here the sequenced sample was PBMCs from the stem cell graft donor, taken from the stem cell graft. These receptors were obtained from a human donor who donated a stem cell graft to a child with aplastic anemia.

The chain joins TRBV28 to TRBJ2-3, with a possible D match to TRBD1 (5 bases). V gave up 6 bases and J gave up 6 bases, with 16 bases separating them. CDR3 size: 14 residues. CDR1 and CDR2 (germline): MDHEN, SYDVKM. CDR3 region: CASSRTPSGDTQYF. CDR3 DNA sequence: TGTGCCAGCAGCCGGACACCGAGTGGGGATACGCAGTATTTT.

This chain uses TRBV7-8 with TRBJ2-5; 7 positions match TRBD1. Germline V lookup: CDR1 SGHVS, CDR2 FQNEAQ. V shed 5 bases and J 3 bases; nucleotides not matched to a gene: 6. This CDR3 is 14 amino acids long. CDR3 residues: CASSRRQGEETQYF. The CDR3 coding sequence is TGTGCCAGCAGCCGACGGCAGGGGGAAGAGACCCAGTACTTC.

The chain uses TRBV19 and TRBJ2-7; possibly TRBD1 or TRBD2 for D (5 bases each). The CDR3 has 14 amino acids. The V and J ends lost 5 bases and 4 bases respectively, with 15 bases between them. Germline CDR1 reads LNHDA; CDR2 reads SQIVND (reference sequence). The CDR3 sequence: CASSSERDGYEQYF. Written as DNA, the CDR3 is TGTGCCAGTAGTTCTGAACGGGACGGTTACGAGCAGTACTTC.

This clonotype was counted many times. In DNA form, the CDR3 reads TGCAGTGCTAGATCGGGTCCTGGAAACACCATATATTTT. This codes for CSARSGPGNTIYF. V gene TRBV20-1 combines with J gene TRBJ1-3; D is unclear. Per the germline V gene, CDR1 is DFQATT and CDR2 is SNEGSKA (reference sequence). The V end lost 2 bases, the J end lost 2 bases, and 7 bases lay between the germline ends. This CDR3 spans 13 amino acids.

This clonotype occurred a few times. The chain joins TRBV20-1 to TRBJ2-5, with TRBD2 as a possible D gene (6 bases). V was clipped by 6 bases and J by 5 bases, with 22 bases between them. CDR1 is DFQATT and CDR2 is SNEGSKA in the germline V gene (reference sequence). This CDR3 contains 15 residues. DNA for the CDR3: TGCAGTGCCCCACGCCCTCGCGGGATCGACGAGACCCAGTACTTC. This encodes CSAPRPRGIDETQYF.

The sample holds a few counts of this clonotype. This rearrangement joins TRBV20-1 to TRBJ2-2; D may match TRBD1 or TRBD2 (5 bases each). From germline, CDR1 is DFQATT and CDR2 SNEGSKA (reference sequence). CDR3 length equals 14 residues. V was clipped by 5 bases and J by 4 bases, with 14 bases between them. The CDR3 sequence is CSASPGAGTGELFF. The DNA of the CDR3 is TGCAGTGCTTCCCCTGGGGCGGGCACCGGGGAGCTGTTTTTT.

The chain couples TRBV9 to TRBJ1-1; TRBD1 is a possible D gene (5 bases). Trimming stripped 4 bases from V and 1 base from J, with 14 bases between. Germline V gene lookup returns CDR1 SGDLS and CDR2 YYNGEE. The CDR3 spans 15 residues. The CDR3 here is CASSTPGGPNTEAFF. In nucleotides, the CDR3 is TGTGCCAGCAGCACCCCCGGGGGACCGAACACTGAAGCTTTCTTT. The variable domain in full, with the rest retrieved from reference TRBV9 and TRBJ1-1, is DSGVTQTPKHLITATGQRVTLRCSPRSGDLSVYWYQQSLDQGLQFLIQYYNGEERAKGNILERFSAQQFPDLHSELNLSSLELGDSALYFCASSTPGGPNTEAFFGQGTRLTVV.

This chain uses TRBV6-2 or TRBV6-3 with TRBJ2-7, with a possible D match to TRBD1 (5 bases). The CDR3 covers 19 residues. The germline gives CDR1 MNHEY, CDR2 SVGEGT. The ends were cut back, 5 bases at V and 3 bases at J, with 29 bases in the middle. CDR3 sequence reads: CASSRPSGFLEVNYYEQYV. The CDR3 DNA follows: TGTGCCAGCAGTCGCCCCTCAGGGTTTCTAGAGGTAAATTACTACGAGCAGTACGTC.

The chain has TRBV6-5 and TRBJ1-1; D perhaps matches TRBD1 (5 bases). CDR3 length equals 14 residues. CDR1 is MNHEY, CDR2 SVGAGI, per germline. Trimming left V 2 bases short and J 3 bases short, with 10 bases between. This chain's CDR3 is CASSYGGLDTEAFF. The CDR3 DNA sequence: TGTGCCAGCAGTTACGGGGGGTTGGACACTGAAGCTTTCTTT.

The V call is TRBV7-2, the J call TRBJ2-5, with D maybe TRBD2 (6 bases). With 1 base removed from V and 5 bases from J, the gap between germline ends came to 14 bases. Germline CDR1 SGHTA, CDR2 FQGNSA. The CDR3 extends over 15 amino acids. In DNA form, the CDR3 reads TGTGCCAGCAGCTTAGATATCAGGCGGGGTGAGACCCAGTACTTC. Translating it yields CASSLDIRRGETQYF.

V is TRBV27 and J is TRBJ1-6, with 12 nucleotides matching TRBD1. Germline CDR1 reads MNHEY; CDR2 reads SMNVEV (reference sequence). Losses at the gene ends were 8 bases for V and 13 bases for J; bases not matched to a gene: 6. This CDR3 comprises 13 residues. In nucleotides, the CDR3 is TGTGCCAGCGCGAGGGACAGGGGGCCTCCCCTCCACTTT. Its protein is CASARDRGPPLHF.

The CDR3 coding sequence is TGCGCCAGCAGTCCAAACGCAGGAACATACGAGCAGTACGTC. Translating gives CASSPNAGTYEQYV. The chain joins TRBV5-1 to TRBJ2-7; D remains ambiguous. The CDR3 totals 14 residues. V was trimmed by 5 bases and J by 4 bases, leaving 16 bases between them. Per the germline V gene, CDR1 is SGHRS and CDR2 is YFSETQ.

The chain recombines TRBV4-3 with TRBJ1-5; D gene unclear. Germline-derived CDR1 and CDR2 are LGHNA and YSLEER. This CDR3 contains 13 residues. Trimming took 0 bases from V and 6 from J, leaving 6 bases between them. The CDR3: CASSQDFGQPQHF. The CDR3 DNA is TGCGCCAGCAGCCAAGATTTTGGTCAGCCCCAGCATTTT.

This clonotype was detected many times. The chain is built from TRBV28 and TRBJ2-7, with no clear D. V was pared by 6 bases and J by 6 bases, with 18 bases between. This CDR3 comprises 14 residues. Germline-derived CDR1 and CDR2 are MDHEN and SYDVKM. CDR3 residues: CASSLMAPSTEQYF. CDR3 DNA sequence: TGTGCCAGCAGCCTCATGGCCCCCTCCACCGAGCAGTACTTC.

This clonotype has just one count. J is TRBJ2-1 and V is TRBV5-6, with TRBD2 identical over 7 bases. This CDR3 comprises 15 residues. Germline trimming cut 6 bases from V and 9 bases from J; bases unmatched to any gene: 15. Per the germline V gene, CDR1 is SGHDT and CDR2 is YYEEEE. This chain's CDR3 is CASTLWGGRAPEQFF. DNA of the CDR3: TGTGCCAGCACCCTATGGGGGGGACGAGCCCCTGAGCAGTTCTTC.

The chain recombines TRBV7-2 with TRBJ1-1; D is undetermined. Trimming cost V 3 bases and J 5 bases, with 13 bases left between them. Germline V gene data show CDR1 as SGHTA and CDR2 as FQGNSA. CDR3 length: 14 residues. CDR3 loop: CASSFAPMMTEAFF. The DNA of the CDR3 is TGTGCCAGCAGCTTCGCCCCAATGATGACTGAAGCTTTCTTT. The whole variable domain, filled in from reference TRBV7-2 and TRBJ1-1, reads GAGVSQSPSNKVTEKGKDVELRCDPISGHTALYWYRQSLGQGLEFLIYFQGNSAPDKSGLPSDRFSAERTGGSVSTLTIQRTQQEDSAVYLCASSFAPMMTEAFFGQGTRLTVV.

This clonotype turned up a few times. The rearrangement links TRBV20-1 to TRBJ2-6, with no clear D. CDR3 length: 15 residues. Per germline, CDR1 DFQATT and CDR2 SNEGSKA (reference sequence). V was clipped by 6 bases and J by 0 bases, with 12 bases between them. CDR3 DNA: TGCAGTGCCCTAGGGCCGGACTCTGGGGCCAACGTCCTGACTTTC. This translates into CSALGPDSGANVLTF.

DNA of the CDR3: TGCAGCGTTGATGTGGTGGGGAACTCCTACGAGCAGTACTTC. Translating it yields CSVDVVGNSYEQYF. The rearrangement links TRBV29-1 to TRBJ2-7; D not resolved. CDR1 SQVTM and CDR2 ANQGSEA come from the germline V gene. V lost 3 bases to trimming and J lost 0 bases, with 12 bases between them. The CDR3 runs 14 residues.

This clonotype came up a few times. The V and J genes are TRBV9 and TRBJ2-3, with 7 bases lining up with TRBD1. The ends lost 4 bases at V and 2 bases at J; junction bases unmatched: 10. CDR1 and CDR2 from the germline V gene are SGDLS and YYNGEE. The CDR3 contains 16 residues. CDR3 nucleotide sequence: TGTGCCAGCAGCTCCCAGCCGGGACAGCTCACAGATACGCAGTATTTT. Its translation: CASSSQPGQLTDTQYF.

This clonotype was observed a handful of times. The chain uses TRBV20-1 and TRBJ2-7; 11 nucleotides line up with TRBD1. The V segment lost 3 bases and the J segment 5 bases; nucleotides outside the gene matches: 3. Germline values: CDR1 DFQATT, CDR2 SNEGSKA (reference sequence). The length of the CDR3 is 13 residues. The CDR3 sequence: CSARWTGGHEQYF. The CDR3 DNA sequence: TGCAGTGCTAGGTGGACAGGGGGCCACGAGCAGTACTTC.

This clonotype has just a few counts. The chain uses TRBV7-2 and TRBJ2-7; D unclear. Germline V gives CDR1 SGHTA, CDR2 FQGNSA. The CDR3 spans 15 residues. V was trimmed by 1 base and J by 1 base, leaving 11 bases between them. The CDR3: CASSLGPAGSYEQYF. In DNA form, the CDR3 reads TGTGCCAGCAGCTTAGGCCCGGCCGGTTCCTACGAGCAGTACTTC.

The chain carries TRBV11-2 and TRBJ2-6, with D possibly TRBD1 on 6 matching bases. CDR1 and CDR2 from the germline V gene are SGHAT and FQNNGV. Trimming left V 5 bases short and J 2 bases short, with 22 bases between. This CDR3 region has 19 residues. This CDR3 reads CASSPRMGTGPAGANVLTF. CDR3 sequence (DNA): TGTGCCAGCAGCCCACGAATGGGAACAGGGCCGGCTGGGGCCAACGTCCTGACTTTC.

The CDR3 reads CAIAGTTRGETQYF. CDR3 bases: TGTGCCATCGCCGGGACAACTAGAGGGGAGACCCAGTACTTC. V is TRBV10-3 and J is TRBJ2-5; D is possibly TRBD1 (6 bases). The CDR3 has 14 amino acids. Germline CDR1 is ENHRY and CDR2 is SYGVKD. The germline V and J ends were trimmed by 8 bases and 5 bases, with 18 bases remaining between them.

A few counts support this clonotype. In nucleotides, the CDR3 is TGTGCTAGTGGTTTGGTAGTAGGACTAGCGGGAGAGCAGTTCTTC. Translating it yields CASGLVVGLAGEQFF. The chain has TRBV12-5 and TRBJ2-1; 12 bases fit TRBD2. The length of the CDR3 is 15 residues. V lost 0 bases and J lost 10; bases outside the gene matches: 4. The germline CDR1 and CDR2 sequences are LGHNT and FRNRAP. Combining the CDR3 with reference TRBV12-5 and TRBJ2-1 gives the whole variable domain DARVTQTPRHKVTEMGQEVTMRCQPILGHNTVFWYRQTMMQGLELLAYFRNRAPLDDSGMPKDRFSAEMPDATLATLKIQPSEPRDSAVYFCASGLVVGLAGEQFFGPGTRLTVL.

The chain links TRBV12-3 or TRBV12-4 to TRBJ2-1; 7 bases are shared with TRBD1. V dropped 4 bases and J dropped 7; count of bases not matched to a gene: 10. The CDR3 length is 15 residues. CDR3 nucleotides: TGTGCCAGCAGTTACAGGGGATTCATCAGGAATGAGCAGTTCTTC. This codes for CASSYRGFIRNEQFF.

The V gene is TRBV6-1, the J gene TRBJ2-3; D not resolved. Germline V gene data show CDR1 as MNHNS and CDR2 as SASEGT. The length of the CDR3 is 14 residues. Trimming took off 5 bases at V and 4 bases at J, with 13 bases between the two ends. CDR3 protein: CASSPRMAADTQYF. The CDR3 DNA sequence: TGTGCCAGCAGTCCTCGCATGGCCGCAGATACGCAGTATTTT.

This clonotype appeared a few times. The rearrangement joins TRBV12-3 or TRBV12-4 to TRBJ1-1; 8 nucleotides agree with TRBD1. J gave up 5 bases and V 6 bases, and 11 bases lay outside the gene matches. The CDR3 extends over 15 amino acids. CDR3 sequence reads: CASREDRGIGTEAFF. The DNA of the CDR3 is TGTGCCAGCAGAGAAGACAGGGGAATTGGGACTGAAGCTTTCTTT.

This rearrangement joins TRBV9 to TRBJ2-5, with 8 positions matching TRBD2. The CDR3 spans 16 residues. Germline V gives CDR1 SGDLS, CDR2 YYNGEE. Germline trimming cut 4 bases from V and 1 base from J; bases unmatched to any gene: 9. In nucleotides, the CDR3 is TGTGCCAGCAGCCCGGGGAGCGGGAGCCTCCAAGAGACCCAGTACTTC. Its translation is CASSPGSGSLQETQYF. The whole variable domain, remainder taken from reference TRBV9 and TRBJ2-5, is DSGVTQTPKHLITATGQRVTLRCSPRSGDLSVYWYQQSLDQGLQFLIQYYNGEERAKGNILERFSAQQFPDLHSELNLSSLELGDSALYFCASSPGSGSLQETQYFGPGTRLLVL.

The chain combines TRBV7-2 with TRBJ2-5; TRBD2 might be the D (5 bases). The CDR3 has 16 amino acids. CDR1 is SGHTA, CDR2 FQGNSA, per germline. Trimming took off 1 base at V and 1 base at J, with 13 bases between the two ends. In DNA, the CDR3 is TGTGCCAGCAGCTTAGATTTGGCGGGCGGCCAAGAGACCCAGTACTTC. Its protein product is CASSLDLAGGQETQYF.

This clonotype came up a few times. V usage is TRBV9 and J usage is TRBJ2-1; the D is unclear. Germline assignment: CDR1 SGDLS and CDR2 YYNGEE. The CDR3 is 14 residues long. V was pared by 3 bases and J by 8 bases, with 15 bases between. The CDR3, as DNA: TGTGCCAGCAGCGCCACCTTATTTTGGCATGAGCAGTTCTTC. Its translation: CASSATLFWHEQFF.